This T cell receptor (beta chain) was documented in a study of patients and donors after allogeneic stem cell transplantation. The CDR3 is made up of 14 amino acids. Germline V gene data show CDR1 as SQVTM and CDR2 as ANQGSEA. Trimming took off 0 bases at V and 4 bases at J, with 12 bases between the two ends. TCRdb redid the calling of the RT-PCR reads with MiXCR, one entry per CDR3 protein. The sample carries fewer than 30,000 distinct CDR3 sequences, roughly 8% recorded once. Material for sequencing was blood, either unsorted or a sorted T cell fraction (not recorded which). The receptor comes from a human donor who was either an allogeneic HSCT recipient or a stem cell or donor lymphocyte infusion donor (not recorded which). It is not recorded whose cells these are; they may come from a transplant donor. The chain recombines TRBV29-1 with TRBJ1-2, with D unclear. Here the CDR3 DNA reads TGCAGCGTTGAAGAGAGGGCGGGCATCTATGGCTACACCTTC. Translation gives CSVEERAGIYGYTF.